The clone carrying this TCR beta chain was detected only a few times. This specimen comes from a study of blood T cell repertoires in COVID-19. About the study: Researchers got acute and convalescent COVID-19 samples from the United States, Italy and Spain. T cells, B-cell-depleted T cells, or PBMCs supplied cDNA or gDNA.

Seattle patient enrollment occurred during active infection, with longitudinal follow-up thereafter. Original processing methods: Estimation of nucleated cell counts relied on the amplification of reference gene primers. The repertoire was sequenced with immunoSEQ multiplex PCR; TCRdb's copy has only in-frame clones and lacks some. V and J calls and clone size are copied from that table; D and trimming were computed from the DNA. The data contain approximately 250,000 clones, over 75% of them singletons. This TCR came from a man aged 50 or older with COVID-19, enrolled during active disease. Sequencing was carried out using peripheral blood.

In DNA form, the CDR3 reads TGTGCCAGCAGCAACACCGGGACTACCTTGGGAGAGCAGTACTTC. As protein: CASSNTGTTLGEQYF. This chain joins TRBV28 and TRBJ2-7, with 7 bases fitting TRBD2. There are 15 residues in the CDR3. Germline CDR1 MDHEN, CDR2 SYDVKM. The V segment lost 6 bases and the J segment 7 bases; nucleotides outside the gene matches: 15.